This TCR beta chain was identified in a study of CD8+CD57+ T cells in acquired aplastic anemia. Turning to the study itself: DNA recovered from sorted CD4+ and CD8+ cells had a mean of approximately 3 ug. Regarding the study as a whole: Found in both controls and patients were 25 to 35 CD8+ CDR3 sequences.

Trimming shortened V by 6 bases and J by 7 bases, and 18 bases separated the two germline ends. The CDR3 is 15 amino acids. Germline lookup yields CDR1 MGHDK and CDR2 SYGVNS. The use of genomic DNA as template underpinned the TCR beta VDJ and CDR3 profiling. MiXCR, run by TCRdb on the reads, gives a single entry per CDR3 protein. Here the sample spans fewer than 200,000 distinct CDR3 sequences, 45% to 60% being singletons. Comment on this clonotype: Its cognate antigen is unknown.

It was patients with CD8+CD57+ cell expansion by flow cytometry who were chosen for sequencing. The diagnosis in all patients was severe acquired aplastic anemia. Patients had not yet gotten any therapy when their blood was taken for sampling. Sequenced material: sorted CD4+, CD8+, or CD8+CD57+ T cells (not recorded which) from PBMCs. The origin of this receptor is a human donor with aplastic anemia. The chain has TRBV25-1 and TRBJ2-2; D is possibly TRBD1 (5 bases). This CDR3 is CASSFMAGANGELFF. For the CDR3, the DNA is TGTGCCAGCAGCTTTATGGCTGGGGCCAACGGGGAGCTGTTTTTT.